This entry features one TCR beta chain sequence. Its antigen is still unknown. The CDR3 has 16 residues. V lost 4 bases and J lost 6; bases outside the gene matches: 11. Per germline, CDR1 SGHDT and CDR2 YYEEEE. This sample was taken from a study of vaccination effects on CD4 cells after COVID-19. Measured with immunoSEQ multiplex PCR; TCRdb has only the in-frame clones, and not every one. The sample carries 13,000 to 15,000 clones, 75% to 80% recorded once. Viral peptide pool expansion of antigen-specific CD4+ T cells preceded sequencing in the ViraFEST assay. It was after approximately 11 days of culture that CD4+ T cells were isolated. Sometime from March through December 2020, the person acquired a SARS-CoV-2 infection that PCR confirmed. Each participant was administered two doses of either the BNT162b2 or the mRNA-1273 vaccine.

The receptor comes from a human donor who had a prior SARS-CoV-2 infection. Sequences were derived from CD4+ T cells from PBMCs cultured with HCoV-NL63 spike peptides, sampled after COVID-19 vaccination. The chain has TRBV5-6 and TRBJ2-2; 8 bases are a match to TRBD2. The CDR3 bases are TGTGCCAGCAGCCGGGAACCGGGACTAGGAGCCGGGGAGCTGTTTTTT. This encodes CASSREPGLGAGELFF.